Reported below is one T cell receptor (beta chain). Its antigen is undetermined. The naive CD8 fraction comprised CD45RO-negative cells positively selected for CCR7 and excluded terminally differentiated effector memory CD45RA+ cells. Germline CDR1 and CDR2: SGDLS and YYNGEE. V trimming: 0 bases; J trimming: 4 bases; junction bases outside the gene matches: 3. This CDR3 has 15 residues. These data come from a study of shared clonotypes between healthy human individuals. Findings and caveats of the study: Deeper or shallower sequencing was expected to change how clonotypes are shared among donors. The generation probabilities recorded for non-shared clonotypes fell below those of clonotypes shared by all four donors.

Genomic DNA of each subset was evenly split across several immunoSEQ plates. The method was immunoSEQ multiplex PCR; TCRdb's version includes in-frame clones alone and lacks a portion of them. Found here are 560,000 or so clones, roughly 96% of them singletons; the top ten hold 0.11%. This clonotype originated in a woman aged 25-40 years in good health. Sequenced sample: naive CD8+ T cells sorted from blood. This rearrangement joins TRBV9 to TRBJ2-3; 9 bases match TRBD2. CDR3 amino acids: CASSVVAGAADTQYF. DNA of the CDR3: TGTGCCAGCAGCGTAGTAGCGGGAGCCGCAGATACGCAGTATTTT.